One sample yielded the 11 T cell receptor beta chains listed below, sequenced in a study of blood T cell repertoires in COVID-19. Sequencing used immunoSEQ multiplex PCR; TCRdb keeps in-frame clones, though not all of them. Among 150,000 to 200,000 clones listed, around 81% were seen once. The sample was peripheral blood. Receptors originate from a human donor with acute or convalescent COVID-19. The donor label of this sample is uncertain.

The J gene is TRBJ1-2, the V gene TRBV5-1, with D perhaps matching TRBD1 (5 bases). The CDR3 is 15 residues long. Germline V gives CDR1 SGHRS, CDR2 YFSETQ. V lost 0 bases and J 4 bases, leaving 13 bases between the germline ends. This CDR3 reads CASSLDETAIYGYTF. DNA for the CDR3: TGCGCCAGCAGCTTGGACGAGACAGCTATCTATGGCTACACCTTC.

The V and J genes are TRBV6-1 and TRBJ2-5; 9 bases line up with TRBD1. CDR1 and CDR2 (germline): MNHNS, SASEGT. The junction had 4 bases not matched to a gene; V was cut back by 0 bases and J by 5 bases. The CDR3 consists of 15 residues. In DNA, the CDR3 is TGTGCCAGCAGTGAAGCCCCGACAGGGGGTGAGACCCAGTACTTC. Its protein is CASSEAPTGGETQYF.

The chain recombines TRBV2 with TRBJ1-6, with no clear D. CDR1 and CDR2 from the germline V gene are SNHLY and FYNNEI. Trimming cost V 8 bases and J 10 bases, with 18 bases left between them. This CDR3 spans 14 amino acids. This CDR3 reads CASLDLARGSPLHF. For the CDR3, the DNA is TGTGCCAGCCTTGACCTGGCCAGAGGGTCACCCCTCCACTTT.

The chain carries TRBV29-1 and TRBJ2-1; D may be TRBD1 (5 bases). This CDR3 is 16 amino acids long. CDR1 and CDR2 from the germline V gene are SQVTM and ANQGSEA. Deletions cut 4 bases from V and 10 bases from J, with 26 bases between. In nucleotides, the CDR3 is TGCAGCGTTGGGGGCCTACCCGGTAATGTCGCGACGGAGCAGTTCTTC. Protein: CSVGGLPGNVATEQFF.

The rearrangement joins TRBV6-1 to TRBJ1-3, with no clear D. Trimming shortened V by 3 bases and J by 4 bases, and 10 bases separated the two germline ends. CDR1 is MNHNS, CDR2 SASEGT, per germline. The CDR3 totals 14 residues. The CDR3 protein is CASSDGSPGNTIYF. The CDR3 DNA reads TGTGCCAGCAGTGACGGGAGTCCCGGAAACACCATATATTTT.

The rearrangement joins TRBV3-1 (or the pseudogene TRBV3-2) to TRBJ2-1, with 12 bases aligning to TRBD2. The ends lost 0 bases at V and 5 bases at J; junction bases unmatched: 2. The germline gives CDR1 LGHDT, CDR2 YNNKEL (reference sequence). The CDR3 totals 16 residues. This CDR3 is CASSQDRTSGDNEQFF. In DNA form, the CDR3 reads TGTGCCAGCAGCCAAGATCGGACTAGCGGGGACAATGAGCAGTTCTTC.

The CDR3 DNA sequence: TGTGCCAGCAGCCCATTTGGAGGACAGGGGAATGAAAAACTGTTTTTT. Protein sequence: CASSPFGGQGNEKLFF. The chain combines TRBV9 with TRBJ1-4, with 9 positions matching TRBD1. With V trimmed by 4 bases and J by 5 bases, 9 bases remained unmatched. In germline, CDR1 is SGDLS, CDR2 YYNGEE. CDR3 size: 16 residues.

The sample holds a few counts of this clone. J is TRBJ2-5 and V is TRBV11-2; 9 positions match TRBD2. Germline CDR1 and CDR2: SGHAT and FQNNGV. Trimming removed 1 base from V and 4 bases from J; junction bases left unmatched: 7. The CDR3 length is 16 residues. The CDR3 DNA reads as TGTGCCAGCAGCTTAGGCGGTAGCGGGAGACGAGAGACCCAGTACTTC. This gives the protein CASSLGGSGRRETQYF.

This clone was seen a single time. The V gene is TRBV10-2, the J gene TRBJ1-5, with D unclear. V shed 8 bases and J shed 3 bases, with 14 bases lying between them. Germline assignment: CDR1 WSHSY and CDR2 SAAADI. This CDR3 is 14 amino acids long. CDR3 nucleotides: TGCGCCAGCGGAACGGCACAGTTCAATCAGCCCCAGCATTTT. This codes for CASGTAQFNQPQHF.

The chain employs TRBV4-1 and TRBJ2-1, with 8 bases matching TRBD2. The CDR3 length is 15 residues. Trimming at V came to 0 bases and at J to 7 bases, leaving 5 bases not matched to a gene. CDR1 MGHRA and CDR2 YSYEKL come from the germline V gene. As DNA, the CDR3 is TGCGCCAGCAGCCAAGATCGGGGGGGCTGGAATGAGCAGTTCTTC. Translated: CASSQDRGGWNEQFF.

The V and J genes are TRBV7-9 and TRBJ1-4, with D maybe TRBD1 (6 bases). V lost 6 bases and J 2 bases, leaving 13 bases between the germline ends. The CDR3 totals 15 residues. Germline-derived CDR1 and CDR2 are SEHNR and FQNEAQ (reference sequence). CDR3 DNA sequence: TGTGCCAGCAGTGCACAGGGTTACACTAATGAAAAACTGTTTTTT. It translates to CASSAQGYTNEKLFF.